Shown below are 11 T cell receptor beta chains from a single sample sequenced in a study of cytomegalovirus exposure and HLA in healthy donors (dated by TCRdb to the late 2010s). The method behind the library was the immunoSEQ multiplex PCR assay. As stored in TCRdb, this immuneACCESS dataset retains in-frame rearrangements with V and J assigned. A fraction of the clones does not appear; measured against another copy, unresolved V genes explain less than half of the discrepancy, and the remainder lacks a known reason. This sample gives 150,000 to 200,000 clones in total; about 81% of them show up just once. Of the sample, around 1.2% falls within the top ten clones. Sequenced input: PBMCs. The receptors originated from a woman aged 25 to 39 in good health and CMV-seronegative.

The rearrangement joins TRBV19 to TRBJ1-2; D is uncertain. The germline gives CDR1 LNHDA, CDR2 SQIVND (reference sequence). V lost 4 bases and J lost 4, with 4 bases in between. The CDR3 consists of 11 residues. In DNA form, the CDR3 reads TGTGCCAGTAGTAAAGCCTATGGCTACACCTTC. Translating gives CASSKAYGYTF.

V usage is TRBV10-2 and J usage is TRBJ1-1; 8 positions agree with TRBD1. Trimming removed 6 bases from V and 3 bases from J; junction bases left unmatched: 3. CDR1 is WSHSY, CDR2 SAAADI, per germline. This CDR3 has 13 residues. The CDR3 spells CASRPRGHTEAFF. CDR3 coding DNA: TGCGCCAGCAGACCCAGGGGGCACACTGAAGCTTTCTTT.

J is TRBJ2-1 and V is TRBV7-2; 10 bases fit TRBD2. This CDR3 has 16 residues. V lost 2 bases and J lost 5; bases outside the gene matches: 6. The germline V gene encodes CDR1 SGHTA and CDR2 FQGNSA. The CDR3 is CASSLRVLAGDNEQFF. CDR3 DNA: TGTGCCAGCAGCTTAAGGGTGCTAGCGGGAGACAATGAGCAGTTCTTC.

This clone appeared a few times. Here the CDR3 reads CASRTGGTGEFF. In DNA form, the CDR3 reads TGTGCCAGCAGAACGGGGGGGACAGGGGAGTTCTTC. The chain carries TRBV7-6 and TRBJ2-1; TRBD1 agrees at 10 bases. Looked up from germline, CDR1 is SGHVS and CDR2 is FNYEAQ. V trimming: 6 bases; J trimming: 14 bases; junction bases outside the gene matches: 7. The CDR3 sequence is 12 residues long.

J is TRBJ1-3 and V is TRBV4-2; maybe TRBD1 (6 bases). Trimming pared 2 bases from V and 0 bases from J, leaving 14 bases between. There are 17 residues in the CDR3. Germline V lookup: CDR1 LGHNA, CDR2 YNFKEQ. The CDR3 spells CASSQQQGTSSGNTIYF. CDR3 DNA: TGTGCCAGCAGCCAACAACAGGGTACTAGCTCTGGAAACACCATATATTTT.

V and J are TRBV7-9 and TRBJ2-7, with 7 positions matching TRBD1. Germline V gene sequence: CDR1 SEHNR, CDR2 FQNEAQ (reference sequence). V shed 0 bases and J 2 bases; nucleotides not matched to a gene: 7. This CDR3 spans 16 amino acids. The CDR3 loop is CASSLAGQKVTYEQYF. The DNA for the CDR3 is TGTGCCAGCAGCTTAGCGGGACAGAAAGTTACCTACGAGCAGTACTTC.

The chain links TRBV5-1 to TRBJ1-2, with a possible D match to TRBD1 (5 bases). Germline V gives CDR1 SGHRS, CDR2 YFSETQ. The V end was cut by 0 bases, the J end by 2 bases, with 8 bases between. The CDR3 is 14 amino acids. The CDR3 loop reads CASSLGDRNYGYTF. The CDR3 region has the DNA TGCGCCAGCAGCTTGGGTGACAGAAACTATGGCTACACCTTC.

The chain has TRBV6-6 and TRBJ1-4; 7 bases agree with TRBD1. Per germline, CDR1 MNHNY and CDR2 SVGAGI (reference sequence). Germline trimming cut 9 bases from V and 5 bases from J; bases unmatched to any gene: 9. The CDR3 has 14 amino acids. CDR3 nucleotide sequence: TGTGCCAGTCAACGCGGGACAGACAATGAAAAACTGTTTTTT. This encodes CASQRGTDNEKLFF.

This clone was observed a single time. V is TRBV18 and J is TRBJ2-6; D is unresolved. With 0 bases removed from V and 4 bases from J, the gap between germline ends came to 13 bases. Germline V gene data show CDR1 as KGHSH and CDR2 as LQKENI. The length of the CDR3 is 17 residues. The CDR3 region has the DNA TGTGCCAGCTCACCACCGGGCAGTCTCGCCGGGGCCAACGTCCTGACTTTC. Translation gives CASSPPGSLAGANVLTF.

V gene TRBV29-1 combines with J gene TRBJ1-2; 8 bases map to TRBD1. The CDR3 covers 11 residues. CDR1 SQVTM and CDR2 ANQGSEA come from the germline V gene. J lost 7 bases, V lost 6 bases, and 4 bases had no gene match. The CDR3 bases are TGCAGCGTGGACAGGGAGGGTGGCTACACCTTC. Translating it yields CSVDREGGYTF.

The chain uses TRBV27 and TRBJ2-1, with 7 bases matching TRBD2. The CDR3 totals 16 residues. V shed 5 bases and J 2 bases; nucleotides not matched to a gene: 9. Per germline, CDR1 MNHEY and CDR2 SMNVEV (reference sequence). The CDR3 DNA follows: TGTGCCAGCAGTCCCCTGGCGGGAGTAACCTACAATGAGCAGTTCTTC. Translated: CASSPLAGVTYNEQFF.